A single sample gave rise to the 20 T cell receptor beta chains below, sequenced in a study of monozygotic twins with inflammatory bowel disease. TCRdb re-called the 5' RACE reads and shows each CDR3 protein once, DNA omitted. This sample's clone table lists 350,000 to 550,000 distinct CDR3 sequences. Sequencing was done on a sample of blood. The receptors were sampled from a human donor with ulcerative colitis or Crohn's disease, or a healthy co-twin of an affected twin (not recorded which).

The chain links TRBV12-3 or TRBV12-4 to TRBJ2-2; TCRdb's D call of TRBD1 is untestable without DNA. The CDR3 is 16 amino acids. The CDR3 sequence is CASRRGRGVSSGELFF.

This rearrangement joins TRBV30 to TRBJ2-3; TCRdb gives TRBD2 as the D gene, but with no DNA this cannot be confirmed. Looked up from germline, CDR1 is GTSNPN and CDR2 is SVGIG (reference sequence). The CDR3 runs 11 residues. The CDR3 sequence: CAWTLADTQYF.

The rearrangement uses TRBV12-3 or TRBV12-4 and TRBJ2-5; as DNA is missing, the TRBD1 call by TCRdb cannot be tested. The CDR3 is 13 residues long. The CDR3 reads CASSYGEPGTQYF.

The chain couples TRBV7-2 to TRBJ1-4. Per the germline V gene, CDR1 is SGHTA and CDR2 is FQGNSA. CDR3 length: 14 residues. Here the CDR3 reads CASSLGVLREKLFF.

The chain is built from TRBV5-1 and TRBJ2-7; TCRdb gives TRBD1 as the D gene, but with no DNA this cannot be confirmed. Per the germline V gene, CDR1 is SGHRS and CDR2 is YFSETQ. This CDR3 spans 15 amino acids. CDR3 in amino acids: CASRSSGTGSYEQYF.

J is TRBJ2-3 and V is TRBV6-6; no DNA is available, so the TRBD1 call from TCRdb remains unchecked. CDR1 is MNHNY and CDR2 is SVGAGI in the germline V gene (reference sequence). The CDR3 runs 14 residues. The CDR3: CASSRGQLTDTQYF.

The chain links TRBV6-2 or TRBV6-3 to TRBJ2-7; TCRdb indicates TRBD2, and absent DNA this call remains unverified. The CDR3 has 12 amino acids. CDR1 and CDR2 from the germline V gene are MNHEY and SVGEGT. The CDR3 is CASTGLAYEQYF.

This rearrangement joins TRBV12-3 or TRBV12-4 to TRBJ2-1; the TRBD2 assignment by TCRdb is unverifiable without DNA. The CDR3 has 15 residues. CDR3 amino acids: CASRTGTRFYNEQFF.

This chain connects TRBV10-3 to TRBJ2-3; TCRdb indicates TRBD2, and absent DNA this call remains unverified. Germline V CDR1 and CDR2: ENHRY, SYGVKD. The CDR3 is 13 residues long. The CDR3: CATHRDFTDTQYF.

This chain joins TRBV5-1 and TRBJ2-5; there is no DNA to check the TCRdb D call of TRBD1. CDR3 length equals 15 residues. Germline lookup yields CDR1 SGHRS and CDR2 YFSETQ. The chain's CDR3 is CASSPPTGVMETQYF.

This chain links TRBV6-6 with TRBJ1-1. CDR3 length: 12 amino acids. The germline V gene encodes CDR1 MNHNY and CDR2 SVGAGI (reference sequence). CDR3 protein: CASRRSNTEAFF.

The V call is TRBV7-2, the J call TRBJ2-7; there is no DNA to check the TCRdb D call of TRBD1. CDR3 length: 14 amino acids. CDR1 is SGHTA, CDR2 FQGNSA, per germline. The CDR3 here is CASSLRGGVYEQYF.

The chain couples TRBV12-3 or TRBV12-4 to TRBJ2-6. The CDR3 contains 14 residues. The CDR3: CASSLRTGANVLTF.

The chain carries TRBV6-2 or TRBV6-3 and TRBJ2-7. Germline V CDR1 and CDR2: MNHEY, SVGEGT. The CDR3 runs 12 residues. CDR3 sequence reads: CASSFLKYEQYF.

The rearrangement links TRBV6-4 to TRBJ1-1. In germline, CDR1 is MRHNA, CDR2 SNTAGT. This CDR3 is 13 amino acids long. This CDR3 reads CASSFADGTEAFF.

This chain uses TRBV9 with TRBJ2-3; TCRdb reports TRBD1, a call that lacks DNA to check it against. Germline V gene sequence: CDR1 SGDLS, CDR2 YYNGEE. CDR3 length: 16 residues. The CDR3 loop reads CASSPQGAVSTDTQYF. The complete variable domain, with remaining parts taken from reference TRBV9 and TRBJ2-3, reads DSGVTQTPKHLITATGQRVTLRCSPRSGDLSVYWYQQSLDQGLQFLIQYYNGEERAKGNILERFSAQQFPDLHSELNLSSLELGDSALYFCASSPQGAVSTDTQYFGPGTRLTVL.

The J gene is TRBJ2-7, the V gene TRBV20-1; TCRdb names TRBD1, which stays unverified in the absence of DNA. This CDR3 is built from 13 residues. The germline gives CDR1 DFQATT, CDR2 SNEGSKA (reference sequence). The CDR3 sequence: CSARMTGGDEQYF.

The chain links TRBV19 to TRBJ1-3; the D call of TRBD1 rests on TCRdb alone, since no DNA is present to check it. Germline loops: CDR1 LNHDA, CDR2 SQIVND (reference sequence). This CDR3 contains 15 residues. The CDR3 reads CASTYTRGPGNTIYF.

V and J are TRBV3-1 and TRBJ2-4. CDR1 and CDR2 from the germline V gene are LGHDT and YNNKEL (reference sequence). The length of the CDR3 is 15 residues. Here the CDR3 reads CASSQEAIAKNIQYF.

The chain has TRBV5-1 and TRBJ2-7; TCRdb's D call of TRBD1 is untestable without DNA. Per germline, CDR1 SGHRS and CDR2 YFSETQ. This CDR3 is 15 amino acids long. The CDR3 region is CASSLLGTPADEQYF. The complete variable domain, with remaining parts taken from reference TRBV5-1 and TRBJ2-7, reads KAGVTQTPRYLIKTRGQQVTLSCSPISGHRSVSWYQQTPGQGLQFLFEYFSETQRNKGNFPGRFSGRQFSNSRSEMNVSTLELGDSALYLCASSLLGTPADEQYFGPGTRLTVT.